The T cell receptor beta chain described here comes from a study of blood T cell repertoires in COVID-19. Assay used: immunoSEQ multiplex PCR; TCRdb lists only in-frame clones, some missing. The repertoire holds about 190,000 clones, with around 79% as singletons. Trimming cost V 6 bases and J 8 bases; bases outside gene matches: 8. The CDR3 is 13 amino acids. Sequencing was done on a sample of peripheral blood. The rearrangement links TRBV12-3 or TRBV12-4 to TRBJ1-2; TRBD1 agrees at 8 bases. This sequence was found in a woman aged 50 to 65 with acute or convalescent COVID-19. CDR3 amino acids: CASRIQGERGYTF. The CDR3 coding sequence is TGTGCCAGCAGAATACAGGGGGAAAGAGGCTACACCTTC.